This T cell receptor beta chain came from a study of T cells in Graves' hyperthyroidism and ophthalmopathy. The table lists this clonotype with many counts. Amplification of TCR beta CDR3 regions used RNA as the template. The HTBI primer set drove a first-round RT-PCR of the TCR CDR3. MiXCR, applied by TCRdb to the multiplex PCR reads, yields one record per CDR3 protein. The table has approximately 370,000 distinct CDR3 sequences, about 15% seen once. Germline V CDR1 and CDR2: SGHAT, FQNNGV. Unmatched junction bases numbered 10, after V lost 5 bases and J lost 4 bases. This CDR3 is built from 15 residues.

The rearrangement links TRBV11-2 to TRBJ1-2, with TRBD1 matching over 7 bases. Sequenced material: blood. The receptor's source is a woman aged 25-40 years with Graves' hyperthyroidism. CDR3 in amino acids: CASSPGQVRGYGYTF. Written as DNA, the CDR3 is TGTGCCAGCAGCCCAGGACAGGTTCGGGGCTATGGCTACACCTTC.